Below are 2 T cell receptor beta chains sequenced from a single sample in a study of OX40 agonist ivuxolimab in advanced cancers. The method was immunoSEQ multiplex PCR; TCRdb's version includes in-frame clones alone and lacks a portion of them. The top ten hold over 2.5% of the sample, which has roughly 60,000 clones, approximately 84% seen once. The sequences come from CD4+ or CD8+ T cells sorted from blood, collected in a trial of the OX40 agonist ivuxolimab. Source of these receptors: an adult with an advanced solid tumor such as melanoma, head and neck, liver or kidney cancer.

The J gene is TRBJ1-6, the V gene TRBV2; 8 bases fit TRBD1. V was pared by 6 bases and J by 8 bases, with 9 bases of the junction left unmatched. Germline lookup yields CDR1 SNHLY and CDR2 FYNNEI. CDR3 length equals 15 residues. In nucleotides, the CDR3 is TGTGCCAGCAGCGAACAGGGGGGTGGAGATTCACCCCTCCACTTT. It is translated as CASSEQGGGDSPLHF.

This chain connects TRBV28 to TRBJ2-5, with D perhaps matching TRBD2 (7 bases). The CDR3 extends over 12 amino acids. The germline CDR1 and CDR2 sequences are MDHEN and SYDVKM. V was shortened by 11 bases and J by 4 bases, with 14 bases between the two germline ends. Here the CDR3 DNA reads TGTGCCGGGGGGGGCGTCGGAGAGACCCAGTACTTC. This sequence encodes CAGGGVGETQYF.